Here is one TCR beta chain with its context. V lost 1 base and J lost 2; bases outside the gene matches: 5. The CDR3 extends over 16 amino acids. Germline V gene data show CDR1 as SGHVS and CDR2 as FNYEAQ. Clones were read by immunoSEQ multiplex PCR, and TCRdb kept only the in-frame ones, dropping some. The data contain 73,000 or so clones, 90% of them seen just once; the ten biggest clones take up approximately 9.5%. This specimen belongs to a study of T cell changes during pregnancy in multiple sclerosis. This chain joins TRBV7-6 and TRBJ2-3; 8 positions match TRBD2. This clonotype was obtained from a female donor in good health, enrolled as a control in a pregnancy study. The sample here was peripheral blood, taken after pregnancy. As DNA, the CDR3 is TGTGCCAGCAGCTTAGGGATAGCGGGGAACACAGATACGCAGTATTTT. The encoded protein is CASSLGIAGNTDTQYF.